Following are 22 T cell receptor beta chains from one sample sequenced in a study of cytomegalovirus exposure and HLA in healthy donors. The PCR ran on 60 Vbeta and 13 Jbeta primers. Libraries were prepared by immunoSEQ multiplex PCR; TCRdb keeps only in-frame clonotypes and omits some of them. This sample has under 200,000 clones, with 75% found just once. Sequenced input: PBMCs. These receptor sequences come from a woman aged 40-49 years in good health and CMV-seropositive.

The chain uses TRBV6-5 and TRBJ1-4; D perhaps matches TRBD1 (6 bases). Trimming stripped 6 bases from V and 5 bases from J, with 13 bases between. The V gene's germline CDR1 is MNHEY and CDR2 SVGAGI. The CDR3 has 14 residues. CDR3 sequence: CASRRGQRNEKLFF. The CDR3 nucleotides are TGTGCCAGCAGACGCGGACAGAGAAATGAAAAACTGTTTTTT.

This chain joins TRBV18 and TRBJ1-1, with D perhaps matching TRBD1 (6 bases). Germline CDR1 and CDR2: KGHSH and LQKENI. Trimming took off 1 base at V and 4 bases at J, with 10 bases between the two ends. This CDR3 has 14 residues. The CDR3 spells CASSPREQGTEAFF. The CDR3 DNA is TGTGCCAGCTCACCACGGGAACAGGGCACTGAAGCTTTCTTT.

This clone occurred once. As DNA, the CDR3 is TGTGCCAGCAGCTTCCGGACAGGGGGACCCTACGAGCAGTACTTC. It codes for CASSFRTGGPYEQYF. The V call is TRBV4-2, the J call TRBJ2-7; TRBD1 matches 10 bases. The CDR3 loop spans 15 amino acids. J gave up 2 bases and V 5 bases, and 6 bases lay outside the gene matches. Germline loops: CDR1 LGHNA, CDR2 YNFKEQ.

This clone came up once. The chain employs TRBV11-2 and TRBJ2-7, with 11 nucleotides matching TRBD2. The ends lost 4 bases at V and 4 bases at J; junction bases unmatched: 3. This CDR3 has 14 residues. Per the germline V gene, CDR1 is SGHAT and CDR2 is FQNNGV. CDR3 bases: TGTGCCAGCAGCTGGACTAGCGGGCTTTACGAGCAGTACTTC. Residues: CASSWTSGLYEQYF.

The gene calls are TRBV19 and TRBJ1-1; 8 positions match TRBD1. The V gene's germline CDR1 is LNHDA and CDR2 SQIVND (reference sequence). V lost 5 bases and J lost 4; bases outside the gene matches: 3. The CDR3 totals 13 residues. The CDR3 loop reads CASSFQGATEAFF. Here the CDR3 DNA reads TGTGCCAGTAGTTTTCAGGGGGCCACTGAAGCTTTCTTT.

This chain connects TRBV7-2 to TRBJ2-7; a possible D gene is TRBD2 (5 bases). The CDR3 has 13 amino acids. Trimming stripped 3 bases from V and 5 bases from J, with 11 bases between. Per germline, CDR1 SGHTA and CDR2 FQGNSA. The CDR3 DNA sequence: TGTGCCAGCAGCTTTACTAGAGGGAACGAGCAGTACTTC. The encoded protein is CASSFTRGNEQYF.

This clone appeared once. The chain combines TRBV5-1 with TRBJ2-2; the D is unclear. V was clipped by 5 bases and J by 1 base, with 12 bases between them. CDR3 length: 15 amino acids. Germline V gives CDR1 SGHRS, CDR2 YFSETQ. Here the CDR3 reads CASRVMNRNTGELFF. The CDR3 nucleotides read TGCGCCAGCAGGGTGATGAATAGGAACACCGGGGAGCTGTTTTTT.

The chain recombines TRBV19 with TRBJ2-1, with 9 nucleotides matching TRBD1. CDR1 is LNHDA and CDR2 is SQIVND in the germline V gene (reference sequence). The CDR3 is 15 residues long. Trimming took 5 bases from V and 1 from J; bases not matched to a gene: 3. The CDR3: CASSPGTGSYNEQFF. Here the CDR3 DNA reads TGTGCCAGTAGTCCCGGGACAGGGTCCTACAATGAGCAGTTCTTC. Variable domain in full (rest from reference TRBV19 and TRBJ2-1): DGGITQSPKYLFRKEGQNVTLSCEQNLNHDAMYWYRQDPGQGLRLIYYSQIVNDFQKGDIAEGYSVSREKKESFPLTVTSAQKNPTAFYLCASSPGTGSYNEQFFGPGTRLTVL.

As concerns this clone: The same CDR3 is also encoded by other DNA sequences in this sample. The chain has TRBV6-6 and TRBJ1-4, with 7 bases matching TRBD1. The CDR3 consists of 15 residues. With V trimmed by 6 bases and J by 4 bases, 8 bases remained unmatched. Germline-derived CDR1 and CDR2 are MNHNY and SVGAGI (reference sequence). For the CDR3, the DNA is TGTGCCAGCAGCTACAGGGGAGGGGATAATGAAAAACTGTTTTTT. It is translated as CASSYRGGDNEKLFF.

The V call is TRBV5-4, the J call TRBJ2-1; D perhaps matches TRBD1 (6 bases). V was trimmed by 4 bases and J by 6 bases, leaving 20 bases between them. In germline, CDR1 is SGHNT, CDR2 YYREEE (reference sequence). The CDR3 runs 16 residues. CDR3 protein: CASSAEGTSGRNEQFF. DNA of the CDR3: TGTGCCAGCAGCGCCGAGGGGACAAGCGGACGCAATGAGCAGTTCTTC.

This sequence joins TRBV28 and TRBJ1-2; TRBD1 matches 9 bases. The CDR3 has 15 amino acids. Germline CDR1 reads MDHEN; CDR2 reads SYDVKM. V trimming: 5 bases; J trimming: 8 bases; junction bases outside the gene matches: 12. The CDR3 here is CASSVIQGAQGGYTF. CDR3 coding DNA: TGTGCCAGCAGTGTAATACAGGGGGCCCAGGGGGGCTACACCTTC.

The J gene is TRBJ2-7, the V gene TRBV5-1; 11 nucleotides line up with TRBD2. This CDR3 spans 16 amino acids. V shed 0 bases, J shed 3 bases, and the junction held 5 bases outside the gene matches. CDR1 and CDR2 (germline): SGHRS, YFSETQ. CDR3 region: CASSLGLAGGDYEQYF. In DNA, the CDR3 is TGCGCCAGCAGCTTGGGTCTAGCGGGAGGCGACTACGAGCAGTACTTC.

The CDR3 DNA sequence: TGCGCCAGCAGCCAAGTCGTCATAGCAACTAATGAAAAACTGTTTTTT. It is translated as CASSQVVIATNEKLFF. The chain employs TRBV4-1 and TRBJ1-4; no firm D call. CDR3 length equals 16 residues. Looked up from germline, CDR1 is MGHRA and CDR2 is YSYEKL. Deletions cut 1 base from V and 0 bases from J, with 9 bases between.

The table lists this clone with a count of one. The CDR3, as DNA: TGCGCCAGCAGTTTGACCGGGCCCAGGGATCCCATTCAGTACTTC. Protein sequence: CASSLTGPRDPIQYF. V gene TRBV5-1 combines with J gene TRBJ2-4, with D perhaps matching TRBD1 (5 bases). Trimming took off 5 bases at V and 9 bases at J, with 21 bases between the two ends. This CDR3 region has 15 residues. Germline V CDR1 and CDR2: SGHRS, YFSETQ.

V gene TRBV7-2 combines with J gene TRBJ2-5, with D possibly being TRBD2 (6 bases). Germline V gene data show CDR1 as SGHTA and CDR2 as FQGNSA. Deletions cut 1 base from V and 5 bases from J, with 11 bases between. This CDR3 spans 14 amino acids. CDR3: CASSLGGTRETQYF. CDR3 coding DNA: TGTGCCAGCAGCTTAGGGGGGACTCGGGAGACCCAGTACTTC.

The genes are TRBV28 and TRBJ1-1; D not resolved. The V gene's germline CDR1 is MDHEN and CDR2 SYDVKM. This CDR3 has 14 residues. The ends were cut back, 4 bases at V and 4 bases at J, with 13 bases in the middle. This chain's CDR3 is CASSSPGQLTEAFF. For the CDR3, the DNA is TGTGCCAGCAGTTCCCCGGGTCAACTCACTGAAGCTTTCTTT.

This sequence joins TRBV28 and TRBJ1-3; D is undetermined. Germline V gene sequence: CDR1 MDHEN, CDR2 SYDVKM. CDR3 length: 14 residues. The V end lost 4 bases, the J end lost 0 bases, and 7 bases lay between the germline ends. In DNA form, the CDR3 reads TGTGCCAGCAGTTCCCCGGGCTCTGGAAACACCATATATTTT. It specifies CASSSPGSGNTIYF.

This chain uses TRBV11-3 with TRBJ2-1; maybe TRBD1 (5 bases). V dropped 0 bases and J dropped 5 bases, with 14 bases sitting between them. The germline gives CDR1 SGHNT, CDR2 YENEEA. This CDR3 is built from 16 residues. CDR3 loop: CASSLDGRAPNNEQFF. CDR3 in DNA: TGTGCCAGCAGCTTAGATGGCAGGGCTCCTAACAATGAGCAGTTCTTC.

V usage is TRBV29-1 and J usage is TRBJ1-2; a weak D match, TRBD1 (6 bases). CDR1 is SQVTM, CDR2 ANQGSEA, per germline. Trimming left V 6 bases short and J 8 bases short, with 13 bases between. The CDR3 has 11 residues. The CDR3 loop is CSVAERGGYTF. The CDR3 DNA is TGCAGCGTAGCTGAGAGGGGGGGCTACACCTTC.

The rearrangement links TRBV5-1 to TRBJ2-7, with 8 nucleotides matching TRBD1. The CDR3 has 11 amino acids. V shed 6 bases and J 6 bases; nucleotides not matched to a gene: 2. Germline V gene lookup returns CDR1 SGHRS and CDR2 YFSETQ. Here the CDR3 reads CASTTGVEQYF. The CDR3 DNA follows: TGCGCCAGCACGACAGGGGTCGAGCAGTACTTC.

This clone was detected only a few times. The chain combines TRBV6-6 with TRBJ1-5; perhaps TRBD1 as D (6 bases). Trimming stripped 6 bases from V and 7 bases from J, with 13 bases between. CDR1 and CDR2 from the germline V gene are MNHNY and SVGAGI (reference sequence). CDR3 size: 13 residues. The CDR3 reads CASRGVQGQPQHF. In DNA, the CDR3 is TGTGCCAGCAGAGGCGTTCAGGGGCAGCCCCAGCATTTT.

The chain has TRBV28 and TRBJ1-5, with D uncertain. The CDR3 is 12 amino acids. V was trimmed by 3 bases and J by 6 bases, leaving 6 bases between them. The germline V gene encodes CDR1 MDHEN and CDR2 SYDVKM. Written as DNA, the CDR3 is TGTGCCAGCAGTTTCCCTTTTCAGCCCCAGCATTTT. It codes for CASSFPFQPQHF.